This T cell receptor beta chain derives from a study of CD4 T cells in relation to SARS-CoV-2 and coronaviruses. Study details: Crossreactive spike epitopes shared across donors were mapped to their HLA restriction. General study findings and limits: Crossreactivity was assessed only for spike protein, not other viral proteins.

With regard to this clone: Its matching antigen is unknown.

The junction had 17 bases not matched to a gene; V was cut back by 2 bases and J by 8 bases. Per the germline V gene, CDR1 is MRHNA and CDR2 is SNTAGT. The CDR3 is 18 residues long. Only in-frame clones appear in the TCRdb table, and some are missing; sequencing was by immunoSEQ multiplex PCR. The table lists just under 20,000 clones, roughly four fifths of them singletons, with about 20% in the top ten. The unexposed donors gave CD4+ T cells in about 2010-2018, prior to COVID-19. After approximately ten days of culture, CD4+ T cells were isolated. This sequence joins TRBV6-4 and TRBJ2-1; 8 bases agree with TRBD2. This receptor was taken from a human donor in good health. Sequenced: CD4+ T cells from PBMCs, cultured in vitro. CDR3 nucleotide sequence: TGTGCCAGCAGTGACCCCACCCGACGGGAGGGCCGTCAGGATGAGCAGTTCTTC. Translation gives CASSDPTRREGRQDEQFF.